This T cell receptor (beta chain) was identified during a study of blood T cell repertoires in COVID-19. Study summary: Sites in the United States, Italy and Spain provided acute and convalescent COVID-19 samples.

Under the authors' procedure: Amplification with reference gene primers provided the estimates of nucleated cell counts. Produced via immunoSEQ multiplex PCR; TCRdb's table is partial and in-frame only. Clone size and V and J calls were adopted from that table, with D and trimming inferred from the DNA. The sample consists of fewer than 350,000 clones, around 86% of them appearing once. This clone was detected once. The source is a woman aged 30 to 39 who had recovered from COVID-19. The sample consisted of peripheral blood.

The CDR3 sequence is CASSPRDRGKSPLHF. CDR3 bases: TGTGCCAGCAGCCCCCGGGACAGGGGAAAGTCACCCCTCCACTTT. The chain carries TRBV27 and TRBJ1-6; 10 bases are shared with TRBD1. Germline V gives CDR1 MNHEY, CDR2 SMNVEV (reference sequence). J was trimmed by 10 bases and V by 6 bases; bases with no gene match: 9. CDR3 length: 15 residues.